The clone carrying this TCR beta chain occurred a few times. Its antigen remains unknown. V was clipped by 6 bases and J by 2 bases; unmatched bases: 6. Germline CDR1 and CDR2: SEHNR and FQNEAQ (reference sequence). The CDR3 loop spans 14 amino acids. This record belongs to a study of T cell repertoires in cytomegalovirus infection. Notes on the study in general: The study identified carriers of CMV plus the relevant HLA from cumulative public TCR beta family frequency. HLA-C-restricted CMV clonotypes gave the most frequent clonotype in two of eight donors.

In TCRdb, the reads were re-called with MiXCR into one record per CDR3 protein. The sample lists some 920,000 distinct CDR3 sequences, roughly 30% occurring once. The chain joins TRBV7-9 to TRBJ2-5; TRBD1 agrees at 7 bases. The material was cultured CD8+ T cells from PBMCs, obtained from culture after CMV antigen stimulation. This TCR was recovered from a human donor in good health (CMV status not recorded). Some clones in this sample may be carry-over from other donors' samples. CDR3: CASSPSDRQETQYF. In DNA, the CDR3 is TGTGCCAGCAGTCCCTCGGACAGGCAAGAGACCCAGTACTTC.